The rows below give T cell receptor beta chains drawn from one sample of a study of blood T cell repertoires in COVID-19. Using immunoSEQ multiplex PCR, the repertoire was profiled, and TCRdb retains in-frame clones only, with some absent. The sample has about 140,000 clones, about 86% seen once. The specimen sequenced was peripheral blood. The receptors here all came from a woman aged 55-75 years with acute or convalescent COVID-19. CDR3s include the opening cysteine and the closing phenylalanine or tryptophan. Each record gives: clone size, J gene, D gene, V gene, CDR3 protein, CDR3 DNA. A D gene is named only where the DNA matches it firmly. The size field is filled for only some rows; it gives once, few, many or a size class.

- | TRBJ1-5 | - | TRBV4-3 | CASSQDWQSNQPQHF | TGCGCCAGCAGCCAAGATTGGCAAAGCAATCAGCCCCAGCATTTT
- | TRBJ2-1 | TRBD2 | TRBV7-3 | CASSIGLAGFNEQFF | TGTGCCAGCAGCATCGGACTAGCCGGGTTTAATGAGCAGTTCTTC
- | TRBJ2-1 | - | TRBV19 | CASRLAEGSYNEQFF | TGTGCCAGTAGATTAGCGGAGGGCTCCTACAATGAGCAGTTCTTC
- | TRBJ2-2 | - | TRBV27 | CASSLGATGELFF | TGTGCCAGCAGTTTGGGCGCCACCGGGGAGCTGTTTTTT
- | TRBJ1-6 | - | TRBV9 | CASSVAGGASPLHF | TGTGCCAGCAGCGTAGCCGGGGGAGCCTCACCCCTCCACTTT
- | TRBJ2-2 | TRBD2 | TRBV6-4 | CASSDSLGLATGELFF | TGTGCCAGCAGTGACTCTTTAGGACTAGCCACCGGGGAGCTGTTTTTT
- | TRBJ2-7 | - | TRBV28 | CASSLTTDSYEQYF | TGTGCCAGCAGTTTGACTACAGACTCCTACGAGCAGTACTTC
- | TRBJ2-1 | - | TRBV27 | CASSLTRSSYNEQFF | TGTGCCAGCAGCCTGACTCGAAGCTCCTACAATGAGCAGTTCTTC
- | TRBJ1-1 | - | TRBV18 | CASSPYREMNTEAFF | TGTGCCAGCTCACCATACAGGGAGATGAACACTGAAGCTTTCTTT
- | TRBJ1-2 | TRBD1 | TRBV2 | CASSETGGPNYGYTF | TGTGCCAGCAGTGAGACAGGGGGCCCTAACTATGGCTACACCTTC
- | TRBJ1-1 | - | TRBV9 | CASSVAPDLFTGNTEAFF | TGTGCCAGCAGCGTAGCCCCCGACCTATTCACAGGGAACACTGAAGCTTTCTTT
- | TRBJ1-4 | - | TRBV7-2 | CASSMTGMSVEKLFF | TGTGCCAGCAGCATGACAGGAATGTCGGTTGAAAAACTGTTTTTT
- | TRBJ1-1 | - | TRBV10-3 | CAISEGQTEAFF | TGTGCCATCAGTGAGGGACAGACTGAAGCTTTCTTT
- | TRBJ1-2 | - | TRBV28 | CASNSPARGNYGYTF | TGTGCCAGCAACTCTCCCGCGCGGGGGAACTATGGCTACACCTTC
- | TRBJ2-3 | TRBD1 | TRBV24-1 | CATSDPLDRGDESQYF | TGTGCCACCAGTGATCCCCTGGACAGGGGGGATGAATCTCAGTATTTT
once | TRBJ2-5 | TRBD2 | TRBV19 | CASSIGVAGRPFQETQYF | TGTGCCAGTAGTATAGGAGTAGCGGGGAGACCGTTCCAAGAGACCCAGTACTTC
- | TRBJ1-5 | - | TRBV4-1 | CASSPTGGSNQPQHF | TGCGCCAGCAGCCCAACCGGAGGGAGCAATCAGCCCCAGCATTTT
- | TRBJ1-1 | - | TRBV15 | CATSVQGNTEAFF | TGTGCCACCAGCGTGCAGGGAAACACTGAAGCTTTCTTT
- | TRBJ2-7 | - | TRBV11-2 | CASSPIRRDRMSSYEQYF | TGTGCCAGCAGCCCCATCCGGCGCGACAGGATGAGCTCCTACGAGCAGTACTTC
- | TRBJ1-1 | TRBD1 | TRBV18 | CASSPSTGVGTEAFF | TGTGCCAGCTCACCGTCGACAGGGGTTGGAACTGAAGCTTTCTTT
- | TRBJ2-4 | TRBD1 | TRBV5-1 | CASSPGQGEENIQYF | TGCGCCAGCAGCCCGGGACAGGGAGAGGAAAACATTCAGTACTTC
- | TRBJ2-5 | TRBD1 | TRBV25-1 | CASRGGQGVQETQYF | TGTGCCAGCAGAGGGGGACAGGGGGTACAAGAGACCCAGTACTTC
once | TRBJ2-7 | - | TRBV6-5 | CASRHRRSYEQYF | TGTGCCAGCAGGCATCGTCGGTCCTACGAGCAGTACTTC
- | TRBJ1-5 | - | TRBV6-6 | CASSYMESNQPQHF | TGTGCCAGCAGTTACATGGAGTCCAATCAGCCCCAGCATTTT
once | TRBJ1-4 | - | TRBV11-2 | CASSLGNGQGMFF | TGTGCCAGCAGCTTGGGTAACGGCCAGGGGATGTTTTTT
- | TRBJ2-7 | TRBD2 | TRBV24-1 | CATSGGGYEQYF | TGTGCCACCAGTGGGGGGGGTTACGAGCAGTACTTC